Below are 3 T cell receptor beta chains sequenced from a single sample in a study of shared clonotypes between healthy human individuals. Profiling relied on immunoSEQ multiplex PCR, and the TCRdb table lists in-frame clones only, not all of them. Here the sample spans a few million clones, 85% to 95% being singletons. Sequences were obtained from naive CD4+ T cells from PBMCs. Subset meaning: CD45RA+ positively selected. These receptors all stem from a man between 18 and 35 years old in good health. Some clones in this sample may be carry-over from other donors' samples.

The V and J genes are TRBV7-8 and TRBJ2-7, with TRBD1 matching 7 bases. This CDR3 is built from 14 residues. Germline V gene lookup returns CDR1 SGHVS and CDR2 FQNEAQ. J lost 7 bases, V lost 6 bases, and 12 bases had no gene match. The CDR3: CASSRTGTEGEQYF. The CDR3 DNA follows: TGTGCCAGCAGTCGCACCGGGACAGAAGGGGAGCAGTACTTC.

The rearrangement uses TRBV13 and TRBJ2-2; D could derive from TRBD1 or TRBD2 (6 bases each). Trimming took off 3 bases at V and 7 bases at J, with 15 bases between the two ends. Germline CDR1 is PRHDT and CDR2 is FYEKMQ (reference sequence). The CDR3 length is 15 residues. CDR3 sequence: CASSFYQGGIGELFF. The CDR3 coding sequence is TGTGCCAGCAGCTTTTACCAAGGGGGGATCGGGGAGCTGTTTTTT.

This clone showed up just once. The chain recombines TRBV9 with TRBJ2-4; D possibly matches TRBD1 or TRBD2 (6 bases each). The germline V gene has CDR1 SGDLS and CDR2 YYNGEE. V was pared by 2 bases and J by 8 bases, with 17 bases between. This CDR3 is built from 15 residues. In DNA, the CDR3 is TGTGCCAGCAGCGTGGGGGGCGCATCTTGGGACATTCAGTACTTC. Amino acids: CASSVGGASWDIQYF.